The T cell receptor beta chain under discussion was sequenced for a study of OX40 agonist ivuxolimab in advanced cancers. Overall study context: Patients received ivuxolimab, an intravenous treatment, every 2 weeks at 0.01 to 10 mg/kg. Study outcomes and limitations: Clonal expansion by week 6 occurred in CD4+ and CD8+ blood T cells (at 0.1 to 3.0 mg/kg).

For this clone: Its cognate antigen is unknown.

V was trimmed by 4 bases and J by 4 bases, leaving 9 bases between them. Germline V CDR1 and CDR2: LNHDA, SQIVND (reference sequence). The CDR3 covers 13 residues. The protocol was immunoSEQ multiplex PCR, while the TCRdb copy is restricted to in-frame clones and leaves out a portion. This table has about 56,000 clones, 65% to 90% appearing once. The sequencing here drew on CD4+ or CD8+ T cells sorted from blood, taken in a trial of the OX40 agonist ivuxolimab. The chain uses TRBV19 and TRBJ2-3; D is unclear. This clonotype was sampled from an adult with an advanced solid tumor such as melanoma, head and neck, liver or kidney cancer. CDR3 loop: CASSTVGADTQYF. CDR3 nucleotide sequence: TGTGCCAGTAGTACGGTTGGGGCAGATACGCAGTATTTT. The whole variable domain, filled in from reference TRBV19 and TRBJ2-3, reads DGGITQSPKYLFRKEGQNVTLSCEQNLNHDAMYWYRQDPGQGLRLIYYSQIVNDFQKGDIAEGYSVSREKKESFPLTVTSAQKNPTAFYLCASSTVGADTQYFGPGTRLTVL.